This TCR beta chain derives from a study of cytomegalovirus exposure and HLA in healthy donors. PCR employed 60 Vbeta and 13 Jbeta primers. Method: immunoSEQ multiplex PCR; TCRdb's copy keeps in-frame clones and lacks some. The sample has roughly 130,000 clones; roughly 77% are singletons. Germline CDR1 and CDR2: LGHNA and YSLEER. This CDR3 has 15 residues. V was trimmed by 2 bases and J by 3 bases, leaving 13 bases between them. Input material: PBMCs. The receptor comes from a man aged 25 to 40 in good health and CMV-seronegative. The gene calls are TRBV4-3 and TRBJ1-2; no definite D call. The CDR3 loop reads CASSQSGAAYYGYTF. The DNA of the CDR3 is TGCGCCAGCAGCCAATCAGGTGCCGCTTACTATGGCTACACCTTC.